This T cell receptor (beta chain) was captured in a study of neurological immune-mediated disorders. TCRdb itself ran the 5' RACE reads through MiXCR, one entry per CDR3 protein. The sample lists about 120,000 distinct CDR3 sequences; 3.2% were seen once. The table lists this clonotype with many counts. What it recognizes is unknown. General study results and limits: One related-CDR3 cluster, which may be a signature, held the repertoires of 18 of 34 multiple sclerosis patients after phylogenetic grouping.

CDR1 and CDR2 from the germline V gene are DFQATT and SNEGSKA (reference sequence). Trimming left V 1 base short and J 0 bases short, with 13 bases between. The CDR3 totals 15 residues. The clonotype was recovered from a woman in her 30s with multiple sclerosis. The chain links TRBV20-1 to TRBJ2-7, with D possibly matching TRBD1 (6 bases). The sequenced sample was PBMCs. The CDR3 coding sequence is TGCAGTGCTAGAGTATCTGACAGGCTCTCCTACGAGCAGTACTTC. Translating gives CSARVSDRLSYEQYF.